Included here is one TCR beta chain sequence, with context. The sample originates from a study of beta chain features in type 1 diabetes. Sequencing targeted expressed TCRB transcripts, as all isolated RNA had been reverse transcribed. Data came from immunoSEQ multiplex PCR; TCRdb stores just in-frame clones and leaves some out. The profile covers under 800,000 clones, with about 16% appearing a single time and about 0.097% taken by the ten largest. Germline lookup yields CDR1 MDHEN and CDR2 SYDVKM. Trimming left V 4 bases short and J 10 bases short, with 19 bases between. This CDR3 is built from 15 residues.

The TCR was taken from a man between 18 and 35 years old in good health. The source material was naive CD4+ T cells from blood. J is TRBJ2-2 and V is TRBV28, with D uncertain. In nucleotides, the CDR3 is TGTGCCAGCAGTTCTCACAGCCTCGCCAAGGCGGAGCTGTTTTTT. It is translated as CASSSHSLAKAELFF.